The subject of this entry is one TCR beta chain. Its target is unknown. The data were obtained in a study of OX40 agonist ivuxolimab in advanced cancers. Study as a whole: The dose-escalation cohort had hepatocellular carcinoma, melanoma, renal cell or head and neck cancer. The study, taken as a whole, reports: Patients who responded partially at 0.1-3.0 mg/kg showed clonal expansion ranking among the lowest.

Generated by immunoSEQ multiplex PCR, the TCRdb table keeps only in-frame clones and is missing some. The data hold about 77,000 clones, with roughly 91% observed a single time. The investigators sampled blood at baseline, at cycle 4 day 1, and at cycle 7 day 1. Germline-derived CDR1 and CDR2 are SNHLY and FYNNEI. The CDR3 consists of 13 residues. V was trimmed by 6 bases and J by 2 bases, leaving 8 bases between them. The sequence was obtained from an adult with an advanced solid tumor such as melanoma, head and neck, liver or kidney cancer. Sequenced here: CD4+ or CD8+ T cells sorted from blood, sampled in a trial of the OX40 agonist ivuxolimab. The rearrangement joins TRBV2 to TRBJ1-5; D is ambiguous. Here the CDR3 reads CASRNNGNQPQHF. Written as DNA, the CDR3 is TGTGCCAGCAGAAACAACGGCAATCAGCCCCAGCATTTT.